The T cell receptor beta chain under discussion was sequenced for a study of beta chain features in type 1 diabetes. Notes on the study in general: Patients' naive, central memory and Treg TCRB repertoires seemed closer to one another than those of healthy donors. Within each of all four CD4+ subsets, Type 1 diabetes patients had TCRB CDR3s that were moderately but significantly shorter. Among type 1 diabetes patients, VDJ junctions had fewer insertions and more deletions.

Expressed TCRB transcripts were sequenced because the entire RNA isolate underwent reverse transcription. Using immunoSEQ multiplex PCR, the repertoire was profiled, and TCRdb retains in-frame clones only, with some absent. Of around 600,000 clones listed, around 12% are singletons. The germline CDR1 and CDR2 sequences are PRHDT and FYEKMQ (reference sequence). The CDR3 consists of 14 residues. This clone has more than one count but fewer than ten. Its antigen remains unidentified. The chain joins TRBV13 to TRBJ2-5; 9 bases line up with TRBD1. With the DNA end fitting TRBJ2-7 better, the J assignment may be wrong. Sequenced: naive CD4+ T cells from blood. This receptor was identified in a man aged 30 to 45 with type 1 diabetes. This CDR3 is CASSPPGTGFEQYF. The DNA of the CDR3 is TGTGCCAGCAGCCCGCCCGGGACAGGGTTCGAGCAGTACTTC.